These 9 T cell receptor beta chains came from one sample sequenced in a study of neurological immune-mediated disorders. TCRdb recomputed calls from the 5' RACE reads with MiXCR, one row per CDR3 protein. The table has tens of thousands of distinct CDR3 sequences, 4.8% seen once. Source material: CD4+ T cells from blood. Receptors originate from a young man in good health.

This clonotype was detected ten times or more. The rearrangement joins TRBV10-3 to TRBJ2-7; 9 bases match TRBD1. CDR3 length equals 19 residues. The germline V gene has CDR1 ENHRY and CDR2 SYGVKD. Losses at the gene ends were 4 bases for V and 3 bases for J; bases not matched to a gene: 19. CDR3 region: CAISGLGQGMRWRLYEQYF. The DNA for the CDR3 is TGTGCCATCAGTGGGTTGGGACAGGGTATGAGATGGCGGCTCTACGAGCAGTACTTC.

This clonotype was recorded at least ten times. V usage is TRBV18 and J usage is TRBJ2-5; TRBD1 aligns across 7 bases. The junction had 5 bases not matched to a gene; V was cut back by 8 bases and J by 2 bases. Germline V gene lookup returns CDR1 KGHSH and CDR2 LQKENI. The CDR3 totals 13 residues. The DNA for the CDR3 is TGTGCCAGCAGCCCGGGACAGCAAGAGACCCAGTACTTC. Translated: CASSPGQQETQYF.

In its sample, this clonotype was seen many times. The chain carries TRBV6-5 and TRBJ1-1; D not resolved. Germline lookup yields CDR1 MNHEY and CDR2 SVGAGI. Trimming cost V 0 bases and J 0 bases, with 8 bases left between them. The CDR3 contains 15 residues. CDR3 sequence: CASSYSYILNTEAFF. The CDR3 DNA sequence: TGTGCCAGCAGTTACTCATACATATTGAACACTGAAGCTTTCTTT.

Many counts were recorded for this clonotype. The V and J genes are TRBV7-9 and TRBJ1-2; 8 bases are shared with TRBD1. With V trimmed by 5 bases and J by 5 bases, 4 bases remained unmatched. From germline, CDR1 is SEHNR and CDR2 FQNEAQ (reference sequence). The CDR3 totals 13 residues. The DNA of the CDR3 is TGTGCCAGCAGCCTTCGACAGGGGTATGGCTACACCTTC. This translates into CASSLRQGYGYTF.

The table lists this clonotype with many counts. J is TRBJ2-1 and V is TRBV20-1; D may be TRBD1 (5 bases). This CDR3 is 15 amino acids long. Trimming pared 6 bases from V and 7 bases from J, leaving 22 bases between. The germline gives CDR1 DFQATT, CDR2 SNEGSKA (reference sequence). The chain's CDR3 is CSARPAGRQGNEQFF. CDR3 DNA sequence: TGCAGTGCCCGCCCTGCAGGACGGCAGGGTAATGAGCAGTTCTTC.

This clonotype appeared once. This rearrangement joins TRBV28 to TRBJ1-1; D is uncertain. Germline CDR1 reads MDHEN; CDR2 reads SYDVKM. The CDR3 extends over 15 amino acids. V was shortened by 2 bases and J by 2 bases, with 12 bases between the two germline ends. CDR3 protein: CASSLGFSGNTEAFF. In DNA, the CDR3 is TGTGCCAGCAGTTTAGGGTTCTCCGGAAACACTGAAGCTTTCTTT. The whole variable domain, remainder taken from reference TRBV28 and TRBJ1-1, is DVKVTQSSRYLVKRTGEKVFLECVQDMDHENMFWYRQDPGLGLRLIYFSYDVKMKEKGDIPEGYSVSREKKERFSLILESASTNQTSMYLCASSLGFSGNTEAFFGQGTRLTVV.

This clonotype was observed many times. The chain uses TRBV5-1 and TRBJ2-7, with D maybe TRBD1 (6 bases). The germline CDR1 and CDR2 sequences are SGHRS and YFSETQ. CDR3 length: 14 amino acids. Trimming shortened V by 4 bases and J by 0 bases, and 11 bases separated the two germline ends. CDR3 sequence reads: CASSIQGGSYEQYF. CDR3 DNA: TGCGCCAGCAGCATTCAAGGGGGCTCCTACGAGCAGTACTTC.

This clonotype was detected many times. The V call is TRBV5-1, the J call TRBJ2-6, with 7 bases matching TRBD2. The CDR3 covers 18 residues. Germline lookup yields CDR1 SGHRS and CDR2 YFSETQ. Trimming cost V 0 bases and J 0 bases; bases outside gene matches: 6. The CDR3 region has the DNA TGCGCCAGCAGCTTGGGGGGGGGACCATCCTCTGGGGCCAACGTCCTGACTTTC. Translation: CASSLGGGPSSGANVLTF. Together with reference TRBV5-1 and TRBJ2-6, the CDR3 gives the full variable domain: KAGVTQTPRYLIKTRGQQVTLSCSPISGHRSVSWYQQTPGQGLQFLFEYFSETQRNKGNFPGRFSGRQFSNSRSEMNVSTLELGDSALYLCASSLGGGPSSGANVLTFGAGSRLTVL.

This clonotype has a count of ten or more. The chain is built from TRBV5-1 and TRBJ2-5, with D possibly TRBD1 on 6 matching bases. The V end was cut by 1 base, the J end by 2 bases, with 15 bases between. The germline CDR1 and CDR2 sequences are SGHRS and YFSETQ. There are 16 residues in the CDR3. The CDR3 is CASSLSSGVPQETQYF. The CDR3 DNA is TGCGCCAGCAGCTTGAGTTCAGGGGTTCCTCAAGAGACCCAGTACTTC.